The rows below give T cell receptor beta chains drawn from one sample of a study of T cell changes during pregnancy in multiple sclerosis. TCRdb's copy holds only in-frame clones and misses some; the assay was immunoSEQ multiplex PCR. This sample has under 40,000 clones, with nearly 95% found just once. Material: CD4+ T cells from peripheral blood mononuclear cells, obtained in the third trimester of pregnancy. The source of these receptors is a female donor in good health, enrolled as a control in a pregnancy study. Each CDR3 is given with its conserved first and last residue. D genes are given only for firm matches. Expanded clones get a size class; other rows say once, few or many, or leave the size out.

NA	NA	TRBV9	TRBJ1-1	TGTGCCAGCAGCTCTACAGGGACCCTGAACACTGAAGCTTTCTTT	CASSSTGTLNTEAFF
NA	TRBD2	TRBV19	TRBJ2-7	TGTGCCAGTAGTTTGCTTGGACTAGCGGGGGGACCTGACGAGCAGTACTTC	CASSLLGLAGGPDEQYF
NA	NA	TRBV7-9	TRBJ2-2	TGTGCCAGCAGCTCCGAGGCCAGGGCGTACACCGGGGAGCTGTTTTTT	CASSSEARAYTGELFF
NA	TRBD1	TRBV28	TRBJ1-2	TGTGCCAGCAGTTTGTCCACCGGGACAGGGGTTGGCTACACCTTC	CASSLSTGTGVGYTF
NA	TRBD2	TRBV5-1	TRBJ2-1	TGCGCCAGCAGCCAGACTAGCGGGGGGACGAATGAGCAGTTCTTC	CASSQTSGGTNEQFF
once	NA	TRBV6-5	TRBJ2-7	TGTGCCAGCAAGACCGGACGGGGCTACGAGCAGTACTTC	CASKTGRGYEQYF
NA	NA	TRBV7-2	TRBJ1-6	TGTGCCAGCAGCTTAGTTGACAGTTCACCCCTCCACTTT	CASSLVDSSPLHF
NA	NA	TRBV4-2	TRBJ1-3	TGTGCCAGCAGCCAAGAACAGGCCATGGGTGGAAACACCATATATTTT	CASSQEQAMGGNTIYF
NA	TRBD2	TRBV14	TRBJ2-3	TGTGCCAGCAGCCGCGTAGTAGCGGGGCCAGATACGCAGTATTTT	CASSRVVAGPDTQYF
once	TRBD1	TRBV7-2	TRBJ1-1	TGTGCCAGCAGCTTAATGTACAGGGGGATGGGGGAAGCTTTCTTT	CASSLMYRGMGEAFF
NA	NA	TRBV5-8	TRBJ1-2	TGTGCCAGCAGCTCCCAGGGGTATGGCTACACCTTC	CASSSQGYGYTF
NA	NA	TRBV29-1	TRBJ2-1	TGCAGCGTTGAATGGGGCCTGACCTACAATGAGCAGTTCTTC	CSVEWGLTYNEQFF
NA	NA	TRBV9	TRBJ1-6	TGTGCCAGCAGCGTAGACGGGGGGCGTTCACCCCTCCACTTT	CASSVDGGRSPLHF
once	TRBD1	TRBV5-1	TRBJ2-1	TGCGCCAGCAGCTTGATATCCGGACAGGGGGTCAATGAGCAGTTCTTC	CASSLISGQGVNEQFF
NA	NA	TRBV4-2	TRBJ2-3	TGTGCCAGCAGCCCTAGTAACTTTCAGGATACGCAGTATTTT	CASSPSNFQDTQYF
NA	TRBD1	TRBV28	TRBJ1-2	TGTGCCAGCAGTAGACAGGGTGTTGGCTACACCTTC	CASSRQGVGYTF
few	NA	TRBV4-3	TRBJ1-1	TGCGCCAGCAGCCACGGAAACAGTGGCTCTGAAGCTTTCTTT	CASSHGNSGSEAFF
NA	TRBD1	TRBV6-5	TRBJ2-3	TGTGCCAGCAGCCGCGGTCGACAGGGAACAGATACGCAGTATTTT	CASSRGRQGTDTQYF
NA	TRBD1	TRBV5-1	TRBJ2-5	TGCGCCAGCAGAGGGACAGGGGGATTGGAGACCCAGTACTTC	CASRGTGGLETQYF
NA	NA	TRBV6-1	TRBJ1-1	TGTGCCAGCAGCAAGGGGTCGGCTTTTAACACTGAAGCTTTCTTT	CASSKGSAFNTEAFF
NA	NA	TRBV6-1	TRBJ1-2	TGTGCCATCCCAGGCAGGGTAGTAATCTATGGCTACACCTTC	CAIPGRVVIYGYTF
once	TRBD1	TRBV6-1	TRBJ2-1	TGTGCCAGCAGAGTCGGGACAGGGGGGACCAATGAGCAGTTCTTC	CASRVGTGGTNEQFF